The clone carrying this TCR beta chain showed up just a few times. These data originate in a study of blood T cell repertoires in COVID-19. Study overall: COVID-19 samples from acute and convalescent phases originated in the United States, Italy and Spain. The cDNA or gDNA used as material had been derived from T cells, B-cell-depleted T cells, or PBMCs.

As processed by the authors: Scientists estimated how many nucleated cells there were by amplifying reference gene primers. TCRdb's copy holds only in-frame clones and misses some; the assay was immunoSEQ multiplex PCR. D and trimming were read from the DNA, whereas the V and J calls and clone size are those reported in that table. Of 110,000 or so clones listed, 85% are singletons. CDR3 length: 14 residues. V lost 3 bases, J lost 6 bases, and 15 bases lay in between. Germline lookup yields CDR1 MNHNS and CDR2 SASEGT. Sequencing was performed on peripheral blood. The rearrangement uses TRBV6-1 and TRBJ2-7; a possible D gene is TRBD2 (5 bases). This TCR was recovered from a man aged 35-49 years with acute or convalescent COVID-19. CDR3 residues: CASSERTVQPEQYF. The CDR3 bases are TGTGCCAGCAGTGAGCGGACTGTCCAACCCGAGCAGTACTTC.